A single sample gave rise to the 7 T cell receptor beta chains below, sequenced in a study of blood T cell repertoires in COVID-19. Assay: immunoSEQ multiplex PCR; the TCRdb copy retains only in-frame clones and omits some. The table has more than 350,000 clones, roughly 84% seen once. The specimen was PBMCs or T cells enriched from blood (not recorded which). All receptors derive from a young woman who had been exposed to COVID-19.

The chain uses TRBV5-1 and TRBJ2-2, with D possibly being TRBD1 (6 bases). Between the trimmed V and J ends, which lost 2 bases and 3 bases, there was a span of 11 bases. In germline, CDR1 is SGHRS, CDR2 YFSETQ. The CDR3 spans 15 residues. The CDR3 sequence: CASSFRTVDTGELFF. The CDR3 DNA reads TGCGCCAGCAGCTTTAGGACAGTGGACACCGGGGAGCTGTTTTTT.

The V gene is TRBV9, the J gene TRBJ1-5; the D is unclear. The V end lost 0 bases, the J end lost 4 bases, and 11 bases lay between the germline ends. CDR1 SGDLS and CDR2 YYNGEE come from the germline V gene. The CDR3 has 15 residues. This chain's CDR3 is CASSVGLTDNQPQHF. The CDR3 nucleotides read TGTGCCAGCAGCGTAGGTTTAACAGATAATCAGCCCCAGCATTTT.

This clone appeared a few times. J is TRBJ1-5 and V is TRBV19; D remains ambiguous. Germline-derived CDR1 and CDR2 are LNHDA and SQIVND (reference sequence). The CDR3 contains 16 residues. The V gene lost 1 base and the J gene lost 0 bases, with 10 bases spanning the gap. CDR3 nucleotides: TGTGCCAGTAGTATAGGCGCCGTTTATAGCAATCAGCCCCAGCATTTT. Protein sequence: CASSIGAVYSNQPQHF.

This chain connects TRBV2 to TRBJ2-3, with D unresolved. V was trimmed by 3 bases and J by 0 bases, leaving 4 bases between them. The CDR3 is made up of 13 amino acids. Germline CDR1 and CDR2: SNHLY and FYNNEI. The CDR3 coding sequence is TGTGCCAGCAGTGATTCTAGCACAGATACGCAGTATTTT. Translated: CASSDSSTDTQYF.

Worth noting for this clone: Other DNA sequences in this specimen translate into the identical CDR3. The rearrangement links TRBV9 to TRBJ1-5; the match to TRBD1 covers 8 bases. The CDR3 extends over 15 amino acids. With V trimmed by 0 bases and J by 6 bases, 5 bases remained unmatched. Germline V gene data show CDR1 as SGDLS and CDR2 as YYNGEE. Here the CDR3 reads CASSVGQGAGQPQHF. As DNA, the CDR3 is TGTGCCAGCAGCGTAGGTCAGGGGGCAGGTCAGCCCCAGCATTTT.

The chain is built from TRBV9 and TRBJ1-4; the match to TRBD1 covers 8 bases. The ends lost 3 bases at V and 3 bases at J; junction bases unmatched: 4. The CDR3 totals 15 residues. Germline-derived CDR1 and CDR2 are SGDLS and YYNGEE. The CDR3 nucleotides read TGTGCCAGCAGCGCCTCGACAGGGGCTAATGAAAAACTGTTTTTT. Translated: CASSASTGANEKLFF.

The J gene is TRBJ1-5, the V gene TRBV28; D uncertain. The CDR3 is 15 amino acids. The V and J ends lost 5 bases and 9 bases respectively, with 20 bases between them. The germline V gene has CDR1 MDHEN and CDR2 SYDVKM. For the CDR3, the DNA is TGTGCCAGCAGTCCCCCCGGACTCACTATGGGGCCCCAGCATTTT. Translation gives CASSPPGLTMGPQHF.